The source of this T cell receptor beta chain is a study of T cells expressing NK-cell markers. TCRdb re-called the 5' RACE reads; every CDR3 protein appears as one record, without DNA. This sample's table has 550,000 or so distinct CDR3 sequences. The origin of this receptor is a man aged 18 to 29 in good health. The source material was blood T cells: a sorted CD56 or NKG2C T cell subset, CD4+ or CD8+ T cells, or bulk PBMC T cells (not recorded which).

The CDR3 reads CASSRTDNEQFF. V is TRBV3-1 and J is TRBJ2-1. Germline loops: CDR1 LGHDT, CDR2 YNNKEL (reference sequence). This CDR3 comprises 12 residues.